Sequencing of this T cell receptor (beta chain) was carried out in a study of cytomegalovirus exposure and HLA in healthy donors. Amplification used 60 Vbeta primers and 13 Jbeta primers. This table comes from immunoSEQ multiplex PCR, and its TCRdb copy is limited to in-frame clones, with some not included. The profile shows fewer than 130,000 clones, 79% of them singletons. Germline CDR1 WNHNN, CDR2 SYGVQD (reference sequence). There are 13 residues in the CDR3. Trimming stripped 3 bases from V and 6 bases from J, with 9 bases between. This TCR came from a woman aged 40 to 50 in good health and CMV-seronegative. The rearrangement uses TRBV10-1 and TRBJ2-1, with a possible D match to TRBD2 (5 bases). Source material: PBMCs. The CDR3 protein is CASSESGLNEQFF. The CDR3 nucleotides read TGCGCCAGCAGTGAAAGCGGACTCAATGAGCAGTTCTTC.